This is a list of T cell receptor beta chains from one sample in a study of Tregs in tolerant kidney transplant recipients. Data came from immunoSEQ multiplex PCR; TCRdb stores just in-frame clones and leaves some out. The repertoire holds about 240,000 clones, with around 82% as singletons. Sequencing used CD4+ T cells from blood. The receptors originated from a human donor in good health. Each CDR3 is given with its conserved first and last residue. A D gene is named only where the DNA matches it firmly. Size is stated for part of the rows, as once, few or many counts, or as a class when the clone is expanded.

TRBV5-1	-	TRBD2	TRBJ2-3	TGCGCCAGCAGAGGGATAGCGGGGAGCACAGATACGCAGTATTTT	CASRGIAGSTDTQYF
TRBV6-6	-	-	TRBJ2-5	TGTGCCAGCAGACAGGGCAGCCAAGAGACCCAGTACTTC	CASRQGSQETQYF
TRBV6-1	few	-	TRBJ2-7	TGTGCCAGCAGTGAAGAGGGGTTTGCTCCTCGTTACGAGCAGTACTTC	CASSEEGFAPRYEQYF
TRBV30	-	-	TRBJ2-7	TGTGCCTGGAGTAAAATAACCGCAATTTCCTACGAGCAGTACTTC	CAWSKITAISYEQYF
TRBV19	-	-	TRBJ1-5	TGTGCCAGTAGTCCCCGGTGGAATCAGCCCCAGCATTTT	CASSPRWNQPQHF
TRBV18	once	TRBD2	TRBJ2-1	TGTGCCAGCTCACAAGGGACTAGCGGGGCCCATGGGGAGCAGTTCTTC	CASSQGTSGAHGEQFF
TRBV11-2	-	TRBD2	TRBJ2-2	TGTGCCAGCAGCTCAAGACTAGCGGGGAACACCGGGGAGCTGTTTTTT	CASSSRLAGNTGELFF
TRBV6-5	-	-	TRBJ2-7	TGTGCCAGCAGTTCTGTCACTAAGTACGAGCAGTACTTC	CASSSVTKYEQYF
TRBV5-1	few	-	TRBJ1-1	TGCGCCAGCAGCTTGGTTAGAACAGGACTTCTAACTGAAGCTTTCTTT	CASSLVRTGLLTEAFF
TRBV5-1	-	TRBD1	TRBJ1-2	TGCGCCAGCAGCCCTGGGGCAGGGGGCGCTTGGGGCTACACCTTC	CASSPGAGGAWGYTF
TRBV6-1	few	-	TRBJ2-4	TGTGCCAGCCTACCTGGAGCTTGGGCCGGTGACATTCAGTACTTC	CASLPGAWAGDIQYF
TRBV25-1	-	-	TRBJ1-2	TGTGCCAGCGCAGCAGGGGAAGGCTACACCTTC	CASAAGEGYTF
TRBV5-1	once	-	TRBJ2-1	TGCGCCAGCAGCTTAATATCCGGGACACGCAATGAGCAGTTCTTC	CASSLISGTRNEQFF
TRBV5-1	-	TRBD2	TRBJ2-5	TGCGCCAGCAGCTTGACTAGCGGACAACAAGAGACCCAGTACTTC	CASSLTSGQQETQYF
TRBV10-1	-	-	TRBJ1-2	TGCGCCAGCAGTGGCCCCACGGGTGGCTACACCTTC	CASSGPTGGYTF
TRBV5-1	-	-	TRBJ2-3	TGCGCCAGCAGAGGGGGGGCAGATACGCAGTATTTT	CASRGGADTQYF
TRBV11-1	-	TRBD1	TRBJ2-7	TGTGCCAGCAGCTTGGGTGGGACAGGGCCCCTCAAGCAGTACTTC	CASSLGGTGPLKQYF
TRBV5-8	-	-	TRBJ1-2	TGTGCCAGCCGAGGGGCGGTAGCTAACTATGGCTACACCTTC	CASRGAVANYGYTF
TRBV6-1	-	-	TRBJ1-2	TGTGCCAGCAGTGAACCCCAGGGGCGATACTATGGCTACACCTTC	CASSEPQGRYYGYTF
TRBV30	-	TRBD1	TRBJ2-5	TGTGCCTGGAGGGCGGGACAGGCGTACCAAGAGACCCAGTACTTC	CAWRAGQAYQETQYF
TRBV30	-	-	TRBJ2-7	TGTGCCTGGGAGTCCCGTAGCAGAGCCTACGAGCAGTACTTC	CAWESRSRAYEQYF
TRBV5-1	-	-	TRBJ1-1	TGCGCCAGCAGCTTGGACGGGGTTGGGACTGAAGCTTTCTTT	CASSLDGVGTEAFF
TRBV5-1	-	-	TRBJ1-2	TGCGCCAGCAGCTTGGTGGAGTCTTTAGGAGACCGAGCTAACTATGGCTACACCTTC	CASSLVESLGDRANYGYTF
TRBV6-5	few	TRBD1	TRBJ2-7	TGTGCCAGCAGTACCCACAGGGGGTTGAACGAGCAGTACTTC	CASSTHRGLNEQYF
TRBV30	-	-	TRBJ1-2	TGTGCCTGGAGTCCGTGGGTCGGGAAAAGCTATGGCTACACCTTC	CAWSPWVGKSYGYTF
TRBV20-1	-	-	TRBJ2-3	TGCAGTGCTAGCCAGAGAGATACGCAGTATTTT	CSASQRDTQYF
TRBV11-2	-	-	TRBJ1-4	TGTGCCAGCAGCTTAGTGGGTGAAAAACTGTTTTTT	CASSLVGEKLFF
TRBV14	once	TRBD1	TRBJ1-6	TGTGCCAGCAGCCAAGATCGGGCGACAGGGAGTGGGCTTTCACCCCTCCACTTT	CASSQDRATGSGLSPLHF
TRBV6-6	-	TRBD1	TRBJ1-1	TGTGCCAGCAGGCGGCAGGGGGAAACTGAAGCTTTCTTT	CASRRQGETEAFF
TRBV6-5	-	TRBD1	TRBJ1-3	TGTGCCAGCAGCCCCGGGACAGGCTCTGGAAACACCATATATTTT	CASSPGTGSGNTIYF
TRBV5-1	-	-	TRBJ1-6	TGCGCCAGCAGCACTGACAGCTCCTATAATTCACCCCTCCACTTT	CASSTDSSYNSPLHF
TRBV18	few	-	TRBJ1-5	TGTGCCAGCTCACCACAGAATAGCAATCAGCCCCAGCATTTT	CASSPQNSNQPQHF
TRBV27	-	-	TRBJ2-7	TGTGCCAGCAGTCCCGGGACTGGTAGGAGCTCCTACGAGCAGTACTTC	CASSPGTGRSSYEQYF
TRBV29-1	-	TRBD1	TRBJ1-6	TGCAGCGTAGTACAGGGGGCCACCCTCCATTTT	CSVVQGATLHF
TRBV6-5	few	-	TRBJ1-4	TGTGCCAGCAGTTACGACAGTACGACTAATGAAAAACTGTTTTTT	CASSYDSTTNEKLFF
TRBV5-5	-	-	TRBJ1-6	TGTGCCAGCAGCTTGGCCGGTCGGTATAATTCACCCCTCCACTTT	CASSLAGRYNSPLHF
TRBV7-8	-	-	TRBJ1-1	TGTGCCAGCAGCGGGCGGGGGAACACTGAAGCTTTCTTT	CASSGRGNTEAFF
TRBV30	-	TRBD2	TRBJ2-5	TGTGCCTGGGGGGAGGGGCTAGCGGGAGAGGGAGAGACCCAGTACTTC	CAWGEGLAGEGETQYF
TRBV5-5	-	TRBD1	TRBJ1-2	TGTGCCAGCAGTTCGGCTACAGGGGGCCCTAACTATGGCTACACCTTC	CASSSATGGPNYGYTF
TRBV5-1	-	-	TRBJ1-2	TGCGCCAGCAGCCCCGGGACGACCTATAACTATGGTTACACCTTC	CASSPGTTYNYGYTF
TRBV30	-	-	TRBJ1-2	TGTGCCTGGACCCGGGAGCGAGCACCTCATGGCTACACCTTC	CAWTRERAPHGYTF
TRBV30	-	-	TRBJ2-5	TGTGCCGGCCTCTCGTGGGGGGCCCTCCAAGAGACCCAGTACTTC	CAGLSWGALQETQYF
TRBV11-2	-	-	TRBJ2-6	TGTGCCAGCAGCTTACTTCCCCTTCGCTCTGGGGCCAACGTCCTGACTTTC	CASSLLPLRSGANVLTF
TRBV19	-	TRBD1	TRBJ1-2	TGTGCCAGTAGTACTCGACAGGGTAGCTATGGCTACACCTTC	CASSTRQGSYGYTF
TRBV19	-	-	TRBJ1-3	TGTGCCAGTAGTAAGTTCCCTAGCTCTGGAAACACCATATATTTT	CASSKFPSSGNTIYF
TRBV5-5	-	TRBD1	TRBJ1-1	TGTGCCAGCAGCATTATCCGGGACAGCACTGAAGCTTTCTTT	CASSIIRDSTEAFF
TRBV5-4	-	-	TRBJ2-6	TGTGCCAGCAGCTGGGGAAGGTTCTCTGGGGCCAACGTCCTGACTTTC	CASSWGRFSGANVLTF
TRBV5-5	-	TRBD2	TRBJ2-3	TGTGCCAGTTCTCATTACCCGGGGGGGAACACAGATACGCAGTATTTT	CASSHYPGGNTDTQYF
TRBV5-1	-	TRBD1	TRBJ2-7	TGCGCCAGCAACCGGGACAGGAGATCCTACGAGCAGTACTTC	CASNRDRRSYEQYF